These 23 T cell receptor beta chains were sequenced from one sample in a study of technical replicates of blood from a handful of donors. Using immunoSEQ multiplex PCR, the repertoire was profiled, and TCRdb retains in-frame clones only, with some absent. The sample includes more than 65,000 clones, 95% to 98% of them seen just once. Sequencing used T cells isolated from PBMCs. The receptors shown here come from a human donor in good health.

The gene calls are TRBV5-1 and TRBJ2-2, with 8 bases fitting TRBD1. Per germline, CDR1 SGHRS and CDR2 YFSETQ. CDR3 length: 14 amino acids. J gave up 7 bases and V 7 bases, and 9 bases lay outside the gene matches. CDR3 nucleotide sequence: TGCGCCAGCGCCGGGACAGGAGTTGGCGGGGAGCTGTTTTTT. It codes for CASAGTGVGGELFF.

The chain uses TRBV28 and TRBJ1-2; D is perhaps TRBD1 (5 bases). The CDR3 loop spans 10 amino acids. The V end lost 8 bases, the J end lost 6 bases, and 7 bases lay between the germline ends. The germline V gene encodes CDR1 MDHEN and CDR2 SYDVKM. CDR3 in DNA: TGTGCCAGCCGGGGGAATGGCTACACCTTC. It yields the protein CASRGNGYTF.

The chain is built from TRBV6-5 and TRBJ2-2, with 7 bases that match TRBD1. This CDR3 spans 16 amino acids. V gave up 0 bases and J gave up 4 bases; unmatched junction bases: 5. CDR1 and CDR2 from the germline V gene are MNHEY and SVGAGI. This chain's CDR3 is CASSYSINRGTGELFF. The CDR3 DNA reads TGTGCCAGCAGTTACTCGATAAACAGGGGCACCGGGGAGCTGTTTTTT.

The V gene is TRBV2, the J gene TRBJ2-7, with a tentative D call TRBD2 (6 bases). The germline V and J ends were trimmed by 11 bases and 7 bases, with 24 bases remaining between them. Germline V gene data show CDR1 as SNHLY and CDR2 as FYNNEI. The CDR3 loop spans 14 amino acids. CDR3 protein: CAGYRFRDSQEQYF. As DNA, the CDR3 is TGTGCCGGATACAGGTTCCGGGACTCCCAGGAGCAGTACTTC.

The chain carries TRBV7-9 and TRBJ1-1, with D maybe TRBD1 (6 bases). The CDR3 contains 13 residues. Germline-derived CDR1 and CDR2 are SEHNR and FQNEAQ (reference sequence). V lost 7 bases and J 2 bases, leaving 11 bases between the germline ends. The CDR3 DNA is TGTGCCAGCACAGGGGCCATTAACACTGAAGCTTTCTTT. Its protein product is CASTGAINTEAFF. The variable domain in full, with the rest retrieved from reference TRBV7-9 and TRBJ1-1, is DTGVSQNPRHKITKRGQNVTFRCDPISEHNRLYWYRQTLGQGPEFLTYFQNEAQLEKSRLLSDRFSAERPKGSFSTLEIQRTEQGDSAMYLCASTGAINTEAFFGQGTRLTVV.

CDR3 protein: CASSLGSGRTYEQYF. In nucleotides, the CDR3 is TGCGCCAGCAGCTTGGGTAGCGGGAGGACCTACGAGCAGTACTTC. The V and J genes are TRBV5-1 and TRBJ2-7; 10 nucleotides align to TRBD2. With V trimmed by 0 bases and J by 2 bases, 2 bases remained unmatched. The CDR3 is 15 residues long. Germline CDR1 reads SGHRS; CDR2 reads YFSETQ.

J is TRBJ2-2 and V is TRBV7-3; 7 bases map to TRBD1. This CDR3 is 16 amino acids long. Germline loops: CDR1 SGHTA, CDR2 FQGTGA. V lost 2 bases, J lost 4 bases, and 7 bases stayed unmatched. As DNA, the CDR3 is TGTGCCAGCAGCTTATATGTACAGGGGCCCACCGGGGAGCTGTTTTTT. Amino acid sequence: CASSLYVQGPTGELFF.

This sequence joins TRBV28 and TRBJ2-1; tentative D call: TRBD2 (6 bases). The CDR3 has 11 residues. Looked up from germline, CDR1 is MDHEN and CDR2 is SYDVKM. The CDR3 DNA sequence: TGTGCATTGAGGAGGGCTGATGAGCAGTTCTTC. Its protein is CALRRADEQFF.

This clone was seen a single time. This chain joins TRBV29-1 and TRBJ1-4, with 7 bases that match TRBD1. The CDR3 is 13 residues long. After removal of 3 bases from V and 5 bases from J, the junction contained 3 bases not matched to a gene. Germline-derived CDR1 and CDR2 are SQVTM and ANQGSEA. This CDR3 reads CSVDRQGNEKLFF. In DNA, the CDR3 is TGCAGCGTTGATAGACAGGGAAATGAAAAACTGTTTTTT.

The J gene is TRBJ2-5, the V gene TRBV30; 8 bases line up with TRBD2. Germline trimming cut 3 bases from V and 4 bases from J; bases unmatched to any gene: 7. Germline CDR1 reads GTSNPN; CDR2 reads SVGIG (reference sequence). The CDR3 covers 14 residues. The chain's CDR3 is CAWSPRAGVETQYF. The CDR3 DNA reads as TGTGCCTGGAGCCCCAGAGCGGGAGTAGAGACCCAGTACTTC.

The chain carries TRBV5-1 and TRBJ2-7; 8 bases align to TRBD2. Per germline, CDR1 SGHRS and CDR2 YFSETQ. The CDR3 is made up of 15 amino acids. V lost 4 bases, J lost 5 bases, and 11 bases stayed unmatched. The CDR3 sequence is CASSRLAGGAHEQYF. Written as DNA, the CDR3 is TGCGCCAGCAGCCGACTGGCGGGAGGAGCCCACGAGCAGTACTTC.

This chain links TRBV4-1 with TRBJ2-1, with 8 positions matching TRBD2. Germline CDR1 is MGHRA and CDR2 is YSYEKL. The CDR3 runs to 16 residues. J was trimmed by 9 bases and V by 1 base; bases with no gene match: 11. CDR3 bases: TGCGCCAGCAGCCAAGGTCCGGGACTAGGCACAGGTGAGCAGTTCTTC. It specifies CASSQGPGLGTGEQFF.

CDR3 sequence (DNA): TGTGCCAGCAGTGAATCCGCAGACTCCTCCTACGAGCAGTACTTC. It translates to CASSESADSSYEQYF. The chain uses TRBV2 and TRBJ2-7, with D unclear. This CDR3 has 15 amino acids. Germline V gene sequence: CDR1 SNHLY, CDR2 FYNNEI. V shed 2 bases and J shed 0 bases, with 11 bases lying between them.

The V gene is TRBV27, the J gene TRBJ2-1; TRBD2 matches 7 bases. CDR3 length: 16 amino acids. From germline, CDR1 is MNHEY and CDR2 SMNVEV (reference sequence). The trim removed 5 bases at V and 2 bases at J, leaving 9 bases unmatched. The CDR3 sequence is CASSTFSGNPYNEQFF. CDR3 DNA: TGTGCCAGCAGTACGTTCAGCGGGAACCCCTACAATGAGCAGTTCTTC.

This chain connects TRBV11-1 to TRBJ1-2; 9 nucleotides line up with TRBD1. Germline V gene data show CDR1 as SGHAT and CDR2 as FQDESV (reference sequence). Trimming at V came to 5 bases and at J to 4 bases, leaving 8 bases not matched to a gene. The CDR3 sequence is 15 residues long. Here the CDR3 reads CASSLDRGSFYGYTF. In nucleotides, the CDR3 is TGTGCCAGCAGCCTGGACAGGGGCTCATTCTATGGCTACACCTTC.

The chain combines TRBV15 with TRBJ1-2; possibly TRBD1 for D (5 bases). Germline lookup yields CDR1 LNHNV and CDR2 YYDKDF (reference sequence). Trimming shortened V by 4 bases and J by 7 bases, and 19 bases separated the two germline ends. The CDR3 loop spans 15 amino acids. CDR3 nucleotides: TGTGCCACCAGCACCCTTAGGGCCAGGGTAGGTGGCTACACCTTC. This encodes CATSTLRARVGGYTF.

V is TRBV15 and J is TRBJ2-3, with 12 bases matching TRBD2. Germline-derived CDR1 and CDR2 are LNHNV and YYDKDF (reference sequence). The CDR3 extends over 16 amino acids. J lost 4 bases, V lost 3 bases, and 5 bases had no gene match. Written as DNA, the CDR3 is TGTGCCACCAGCAGGACTAGCGGGAGCCGCCCAGATACGCAGTATTTT. It translates to CATSRTSGSRPDTQYF.

The V call is TRBV6-5, the J call TRBJ2-3; 7 bases match TRBD2. Losses at the gene ends were 6 bases for V and 0 bases for J; bases not matched to a gene: 6. The CDR3 spans 15 residues. Germline V gene data show CDR1 as MNHEY and CDR2 as SVGAGI. CDR3 protein: CASRVLRESTDTQYF. The CDR3 nucleotides read TGTGCCAGCAGAGTCTTGCGGGAGAGCACAGATACGCAGTATTTT.

The chain is built from TRBV2 and TRBJ2-7; 8 bases are a match to TRBD1. The CDR3 has 14 amino acids. Germline V gene sequence: CDR1 SNHLY, CDR2 FYNNEI. V shed 8 bases and J 6 bases; nucleotides not matched to a gene: 12. This CDR3 is CASSGDRYGTEQYF. The CDR3 coding sequence is TGTGCCAGCTCGGGGGACAGGTATGGCACCGAGCAGTACTTC.

The chain carries TRBV6-5 and TRBJ2-1; 11 bases map to TRBD2. Per the germline V gene, CDR1 is MNHEY and CDR2 is SVGAGI. CDR3 length: 15 amino acids. V lost 6 bases to trimming and J lost 5 bases; unmatched junction nucleotides: 6. The DNA of the CDR3 is TGTGCCAGCAGGAGTCTAGCGGGAGGACACAATGAGCAGTTCTTC. Encoded protein: CASRSLAGGHNEQFF.

This chain links TRBV20-1 with TRBJ2-7; D is ambiguous. The CDR3 is 11 amino acids. The germline CDR1 and CDR2 sequences are DFQATT and SNEGSKA (reference sequence). V shed 3 bases and J shed 4 bases, with 7 bases lying between them. The CDR3 is CSARSHYEQYF. The DNA of the CDR3 is TGCAGTGCTAGGTCCCATTACGAGCAGTACTTC.

This rearrangement joins TRBV19 to TRBJ2-7, with 11 bases matching TRBD2. Per germline, CDR1 LNHDA and CDR2 SQIVND (reference sequence). There are 13 residues in the CDR3. With V trimmed by 9 bases and J by 4 bases, 5 bases remained unmatched. CDR3 in amino acids: CASGSGRVYEQYF. Here the CDR3 DNA reads TGTGCCAGCGGTAGCGGGAGGGTTTACGAGCAGTACTTC. The complete variable domain, with remaining parts taken from reference TRBV19 and TRBJ2-7, reads DGGITQSPKYLFRKEGQNVTLSCEQNLNHDAMYWYRQDPGQGLRLIYYSQIVNDFQKGDIAEGYSVSREKKESFPLTVTSAQKNPTAFYLCASGSGRVYEQYFGPGTRLTVT.

V is TRBV7-6 and J is TRBJ2-1; TRBD2 matches 9 bases. Germline V gene sequence: CDR1 SGHVS, CDR2 FNYEAQ. V gave up 1 base and J gave up 6 bases; unmatched junction bases: 7. The CDR3 has 16 residues. CDR3 bases: TGTGCCAGCAGCTTAGATCCTAGCGGGAAACTCAATGAGCAGTTCTTC. This translates into CASSLDPSGKLNEQFF.